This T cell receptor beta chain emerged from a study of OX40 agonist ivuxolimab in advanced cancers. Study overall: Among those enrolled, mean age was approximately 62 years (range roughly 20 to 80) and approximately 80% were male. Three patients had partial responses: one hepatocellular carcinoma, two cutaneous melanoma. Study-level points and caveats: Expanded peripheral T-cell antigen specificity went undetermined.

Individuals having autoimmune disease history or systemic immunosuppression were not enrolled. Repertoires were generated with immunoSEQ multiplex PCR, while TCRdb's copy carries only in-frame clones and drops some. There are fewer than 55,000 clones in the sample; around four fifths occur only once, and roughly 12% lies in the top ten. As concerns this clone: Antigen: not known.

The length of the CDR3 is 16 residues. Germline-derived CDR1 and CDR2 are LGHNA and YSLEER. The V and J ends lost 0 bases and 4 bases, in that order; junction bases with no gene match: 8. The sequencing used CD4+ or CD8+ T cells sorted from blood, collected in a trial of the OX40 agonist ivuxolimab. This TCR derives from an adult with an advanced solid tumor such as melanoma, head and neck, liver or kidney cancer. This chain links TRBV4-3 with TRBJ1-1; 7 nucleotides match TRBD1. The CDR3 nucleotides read TGCGCCAGCAGCCAAGAAGTTGCACAGGGGTTCACTGAAGCTTTCTTT. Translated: CASSQEVAQGFTEAFF.